The table lists the clone carrying this T cell receptor (beta chain) with a count of one. Its antigen is currently unknown. Clones were sequenced by immunoSEQ multiplex PCR, and TCRdb holds only the in-frame ones, with some missing. The profile shows 130,000 or so clones, approximately 91% of them singletons. The sample belongs to a study of T cell responses to AZD1222 COVID-19 vaccine. Across the whole study: Doses given second, at about 4 or about 12 weeks, were pooled. Whole-study results and caveats: Clonal diversity may have been underestimated in mostly white British donors.

The germline V gene encodes CDR1 SEHNR and CDR2 FQNEAQ (reference sequence). Deletions cut 5 bases from V and 4 bases from J, with 15 bases between. The CDR3 loop spans 15 amino acids. This sequence was found in an adult in good health. J is TRBJ1-5 and V is TRBV7-9, with D possibly matching TRBD1 (6 bases). The sample here was peripheral blood, taken on day 0 of AZD1222 vaccination. The CDR3 loop reads CASSPGTSMNQPQHF. In DNA form, the CDR3 reads TGTGCCAGCAGCCCCGGGACAAGTATGAATCAGCCCCAGCATTTT.